This entry lists 17 T cell receptor beta chains sequenced from one sample in a study of T cell changes during pregnancy in multiple sclerosis (dated by TCRdb to between 2017 and 2020). The library relied on the immunoSEQ multiplex PCR assay. Drawn from immuneACCESS, this table holds only the in-frame rearrangements with V and J called that TCRdb kept. Clones are partly lost; checked studies trace under half to an unresolved V gene and leave the rest unexplained. Counted in this sample were tens of thousands of clones; almost 90% of them appeared once. The top ten clonotypes cover 4.7% of the sample. The material sequenced was peripheral blood, taken in the second trimester of pregnancy. All receptors derive from a female donor in good health, enrolled as a control in a pregnancy study.

J is TRBJ2-5 and V is TRBV5-1; 8 positions agree with TRBD1. The CDR3 runs 15 residues. The V segment lost 4 bases and the J segment 1 base; nucleotides outside the gene matches: 6. CDR1 is SGHRS, CDR2 YFSETQ, per germline. CDR3 sequence: CASSPRDRIQETQYF. The DNA for the CDR3 is TGCGCCAGCAGCCCCCGGGACAGGATCCAAGAGACCCAGTACTTC. Combining the CDR3 with reference TRBV5-1 and TRBJ2-5 gives the whole variable domain KAGVTQTPRYLIKTRGQQVTLSCSPISGHRSVSWYQQTPGQGLQFLFEYFSETQRNKGNFPGRFSGRQFSNSRSEMNVSTLELGDSALYLCASSPRDRIQETQYFGPGTRLLVL.

The chain employs TRBV13 and TRBJ1-1, with D perhaps TRBD1 (5 bases). V was pared by 5 bases and J by 0 bases, with 13 bases between. The CDR3 spans 15 residues. The germline gives CDR1 PRHDT, CDR2 FYEKMQ (reference sequence). The CDR3 protein is CASSPQTDMNTEAFF. The CDR3 bases are TGTGCCAGCAGCCCACAGACAGACATGAACACTGAAGCTTTCTTT. The variable domain in full, with the rest retrieved from reference TRBV13 and TRBJ1-1, is AAGVIQSPRHLIKEKRETATLKCYPIPRHDTVYWYQQGPGQDPQFLISFYEKMQSDKGSIPDRFSAQQFSDYHSELNMSSLELGDSALYFCASSPQTDMNTEAFFGQGTRLTVV.

The V and J genes are TRBV5-6 and TRBJ1-2; D call uncertain. Germline CDR1 is SGHDT and CDR2 is YYEEEE. This CDR3 region has 14 residues. Trimming cost V 5 bases and J 8 bases, with 19 bases left between them. The CDR3: CASRLETLSRGYTF. CDR3 nucleotide sequence: TGTGCCAGCAGGTTAGAGACCCTATCGCGGGGCTACACCTTC.

This rearrangement joins TRBV30 to TRBJ2-5, with TRBD1 matching over 9 bases. This CDR3 contains 14 residues. CDR1 and CDR2 from the germline V gene are GTSNPN and SVGIG (reference sequence). V dropped 2 bases and J dropped 5; count of bases not matched to a gene: 6. Here the CDR3 DNA reads TGTGCCTGGAGTTGGACAGGGGCGGGGGAGACCCAGTACTTC. Translated: CAWSWTGAGETQYF.

The chain joins TRBV18 to TRBJ2-3; tentative D call: TRBD1 (6 bases). This CDR3 spans 13 amino acids. V lost 2 bases and J 9 bases, leaving 12 bases between the germline ends. Per germline, CDR1 KGHSH and CDR2 LQKENI. CDR3 sequence (DNA): TGTGCCAGCTCACCAGAATCTAGGGGGACGCAGTATTTT. Translated, it gives CASSPESRGTQYF. Looking up the rest from reference TRBV18 and TRBJ2-3 gives the full variable domain: NAGVMQNPRHLVRRRGQEARLRCSPMKGHSHVYWYRQLPEEGLKFMVYLQKENIIDESGMPKERFSAEFPKEGPSILRIQQVVRGDSAAYFCASSPESRGTQYFGPGTRLTVL.

The V and J genes are TRBV6-6 and TRBJ1-2; D unclear. The CDR3 sequence is 14 residues long. Per the germline V gene, CDR1 is MNHNY and CDR2 is SVGAGI (reference sequence). V lost 0 bases and J 1 base, leaving 6 bases between the germline ends. The DNA for the CDR3 is TGTGCCAGCAGTTACTCCGAGGTTAACTATGGCTACACCTTC. The encoded protein is CASSYSEVNYGYTF.

The rearrangement uses TRBV6-5 and TRBJ2-7, with TRBD1 identical over 10 bases. Germline V gives CDR1 MNHEY, CDR2 SVGAGI. The V and J ends lost 6 bases and 2 bases, in that order; junction bases with no gene match: 7. The length of the CDR3 is 15 residues. The CDR3 nucleotides are TGTGCCAGCAGCAAAACCGGACAGGGGGCCTACGAGCAGTACTTC. Translation: CASSKTGQGAYEQYF.

The CDR3 coding sequence is TGTGCCTGGAATTTGGGACAGAAAAATTCACCCCTCCACTTT. This codes for CAWNLGQKNSPLHF. V is TRBV30 and J is TRBJ1-6; 7 positions match TRBD1. This CDR3 spans 14 amino acids. Germline CDR1 and CDR2: GTSNPN and SVGIG (reference sequence). Germline trimming cut 4 bases from V and 7 bases from J; bases unmatched to any gene: 7.

The chain employs TRBV13 and TRBJ1-5, with TRBD1 identical over 11 bases. J was trimmed by 7 bases and V by 6 bases; bases with no gene match: 8. Germline loops: CDR1 PRHDT, CDR2 FYEKMQ (reference sequence). The CDR3 totals 15 residues. The CDR3 DNA reads TGTGCCAGCAGTTATGCAGGGACAGGGGGGCAGCCCCAGCATTTT. Translated: CASSYAGTGGQPQHF.

This rearrangement joins TRBV6-6 to TRBJ2-1; 9 nucleotides match TRBD1. The CDR3 runs 14 residues. Trimming removed 6 bases from V and 3 bases from J; junction bases left unmatched: 3. CDR1 is MNHNY, CDR2 SVGAGI, per germline (reference sequence). The DNA of the CDR3 is TGTGCCAGCAGCCCGGGACAGGGCTACAATGAGCAGTTCTTC. Translation: CASSPGQGYNEQFF.

The rearrangement joins TRBV7-2 to TRBJ1-1; 11 bases agree with TRBD1. The CDR3 is made up of 15 amino acids. Germline values: CDR1 SGHTA, CDR2 FQGNSA. V was pared by 3 bases and J by 4 bases, with 4 bases of the junction left unmatched. CDR3 coding DNA: TGTGCCAGCAGCTTGGGACAGGGGGAAGGCACTGAAGCTTTCTTT. Amino acids: CASSLGQGEGTEAFF.

Worth noting for this clone: An end of the junction differs from the germline gene, which may be a read error. The chain employs TRBV18 and TRBJ2-5, with 10 positions matching TRBD1. Germline CDR1 is KGHSH and CDR2 is LQKENI. The CDR3 contains 16 residues. CDR3 amino acids: CASPPQGQGVGETQYF. DNA of the CDR3: TGTGCCAGCCCACCTCAAGGACAGGGGGTCGGGGAGACCCAGTACTTC.

The V call is TRBV4-1, the J call TRBJ2-7; TRBD2 is a possible D gene (5 bases). CDR3 length: 16 amino acids. Deletions cut 4 bases from V and 0 bases from J, with 16 bases between. Germline V gene sequence: CDR1 MGHRA, CDR2 YSYEKL. CDR3 region: CASSPQRLVSSYEQYF. For the CDR3, the DNA is TGCGCCAGCAGCCCTCAGCGGCTAGTGAGCTCCTACGAGCAGTACTTC.

The chain carries TRBV4-1 and TRBJ1-1; D is ambiguous. CDR3 length: 15 residues. V shed 2 bases and J shed 5 bases, with 15 bases lying between them. The germline gives CDR1 MGHRA, CDR2 YSYEKL. CDR3 DNA: TGCGCCAGCAGCCAAACCCTAACGGGGAGAACTGAAGCTTTCTTT. Amino acid sequence: CASSQTLTGRTEAFF.

This chain connects TRBV5-6 to TRBJ2-1; 12 bases map to TRBD2. There are 17 residues in the CDR3. J was trimmed by 9 bases and V by 2 bases; bases with no gene match: 12. The germline gives CDR1 SGHDT, CDR2 YYEEEE. As DNA, the CDR3 is TGTGCCAGCAGCTTACGACTAGCGGGAGTTAAAGGAATTGAGCAGTTCTTC. Translation gives CASSLRLAGVKGIEQFF. The full variable domain, completed using reference TRBV5-6 and TRBJ2-1, is DAGVTQSPTHLIKTRGQQVTLRCSPKSGHDTVSWYQQALGQGPQFIFQYYEEEERQRGNFPDRFSGHQFPNYSSELNVNALLLGDSALYLCASSLRLAGVKGIEQFFGPGTRLTVL.

The V gene is TRBV13, the J gene TRBJ2-1, with 9 bases fitting TRBD1. Trimming cost V 5 bases and J 8 bases; bases outside gene matches: 13. In germline, CDR1 is PRHDT, CDR2 FYEKMQ (reference sequence). This CDR3 is built from 16 residues. The CDR3 is CASSVSPGQGTDEQFF. Written as DNA, the CDR3 is TGTGCCAGCAGCGTATCGCCGGGACAGGGCACGGATGAGCAGTTCTTC.

The chain combines TRBV29-1 with TRBJ2-2, with 9 bases identical to TRBD1. The germline CDR1 and CDR2 sequences are SQVTM and ANQGSEA. The J segment lost 10 bases and the V segment lost 4 bases, leaving 10 bases of the junction unmatched. The CDR3 runs 14 residues. The CDR3 reads CSVGGTGRSVELFF. CDR3 sequence (DNA): TGCAGCGTTGGGGGGACAGGGCGTTCCGTGGAGCTGTTTTTT.